The TCR beta chain under discussion was sequenced for a study of PD-1 blockade in classical Hodgkin lymphoma. Study-level background: Nivolumab was given intravenously to patients at 3 mg/kg every 2 weeks. Study results and limitations: Any patient who commenced nivolumab under 1 year after ASCT was excluded.

Libraries were prepared by immunoSEQ multiplex PCR; TCRdb keeps only in-frame clonotypes and omits some of them. The sample lists 64,000 or so clones, roughly 89% seen once, with 10% in the top ten. Documented time point: cycle 4 day 1 (C4D1), after 5 to 7 weeks of nivolumab. Every patient experienced relapse after autologous stem cell transplantation, and brentuximab vedotin exposure varied. On this clone: Its antigen remains unknown.

With V trimmed by 4 bases and J by 7 bases, 16 bases remained unmatched. Per the germline V gene, CDR1 is MDHEN and CDR2 is SYDVKM. CDR3 length equals 16 residues. This chain uses TRBV28 with TRBJ2-7, with 7 bases identical to TRBD2. The material was peripheral blood mononuclear cells (PBMCs), obtained before the fourth cycle of nivolumab. The TCR was taken from a human donor with classical Hodgkin lymphoma. The CDR3 region is CASSSIGEGGRGEQYF. The CDR3 DNA reads TGTGCCAGCAGTTCCATCGGGGAGGGAGGGCGTGGAGAGCAGTACTTC.